This TCR beta chain is drawn from a study of beta chain features in type 1 diabetes. Trimming stripped 0 bases from V and 9 bases from J, with 8 bases between. Germline V gives CDR1 SGDLS, CDR2 YYNGEE. The CDR3 covers 12 residues. Study results and limitations: Moderate but significant shortening of TCRB CDR3s was recorded in all four CD4+ subsets from Type 1 diabetes patients. Fewer insertions but more deletions were seen at VDJ junctions in type 1 diabetes patients.

Only one heparinised blood draw was taken per donor, and its volume averaged roughly 120 mL. Once sorted, every population was more than 95% pure. Expressed TCRB transcripts were sequenced, since all the RNA that had been isolated was reverse transcribed. Produced via immunoSEQ multiplex PCR; TCRdb's table is partial and in-frame only. The sample holds fewer than 350,000 clones; 15% are singletons and the top ten take approximately 0.015%. This clone was observed a few times. Its target is not known. The V gene is TRBV9, the J gene TRBJ2-3, with D perhaps TRBD2 (5 bases). This receptor was taken from a young man with type 1 diabetes. What was sequenced was naive CD4+ T cells from blood. CDR3 coding DNA: TGTGCCAGCAGCGTAGACCGCGGGACGCAGTATTTT. This encodes CASSVDRGTQYF.